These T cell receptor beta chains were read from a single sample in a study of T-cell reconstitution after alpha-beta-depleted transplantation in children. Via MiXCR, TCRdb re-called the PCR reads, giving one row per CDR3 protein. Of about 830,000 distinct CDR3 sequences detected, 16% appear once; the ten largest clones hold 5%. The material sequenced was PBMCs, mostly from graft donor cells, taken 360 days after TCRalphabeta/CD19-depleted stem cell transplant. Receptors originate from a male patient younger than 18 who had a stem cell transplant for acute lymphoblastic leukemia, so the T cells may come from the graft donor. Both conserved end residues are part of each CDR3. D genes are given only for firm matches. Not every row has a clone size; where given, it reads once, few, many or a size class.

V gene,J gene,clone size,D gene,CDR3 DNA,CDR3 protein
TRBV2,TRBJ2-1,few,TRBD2,TGTGCCAGCAGATGGTCTAGCGGTCCCTACAATGAGCAGTTCTTC,CASRWSSGPYNEQFF
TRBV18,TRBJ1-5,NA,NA,TGTGCCAGCTCACCTCCGACCTATAGCAATCAGCCCCAGCATTTT,CASSPPTYSNQPQHF
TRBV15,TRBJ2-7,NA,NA,TGTGCCACCAGCAGAGCCAAGGCGGAATCCAATTACGAGCAGTACTTC,CATSRAKAESNYEQYF
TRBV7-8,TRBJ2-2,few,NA,TGTGCCAGCAGCTTAGGTCGTCCACTTAACACCGGGGAGCTGTTTTTT,CASSLGRPLNTGELFF
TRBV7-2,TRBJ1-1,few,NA,TGTGCCAGCAGCTTTAAAAGGGACACTGAAGCTTTCTTT,CASSFKRDTEAFF
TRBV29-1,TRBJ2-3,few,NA,TGCAGCGTCCACGGGGCTGATACGCAGTATTTT,CSVHGADTQYF
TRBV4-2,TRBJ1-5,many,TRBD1,TGTGCCAGCAGCCAGGTGGACAGGGGGCGCGGGCAGCCCCAGCATTTT,CASSQVDRGRGQPQHF
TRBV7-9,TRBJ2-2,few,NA,TGTGCCAGCAAATTCACAGGGACGAACACCGGGGAGCTGTTTTTT,CASKFTGTNTGELFF
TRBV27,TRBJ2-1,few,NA,TGTGCCAGCAGTTTTCTTAGCGTTTTCTCCTACAATGAGCAGTTCTTC,CASSFLSVFSYNEQFF
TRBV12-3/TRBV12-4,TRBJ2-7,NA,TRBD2,TGTGCCAGCAGCTTCGCCTTAGCGGGAGGACCCTACGAGCAGTACTTC,CASSFALAGGPYEQYF
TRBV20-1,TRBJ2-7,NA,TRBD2,TGCTGCTCCGACAGGACTAGCGGGAGAATATCCTACGAGCAGTACTTC,CCSDRTSGRISYEQYF
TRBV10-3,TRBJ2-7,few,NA,TGTGCCATCAGTAGACAGGATTCCGAGCAGTACTTC,CAISRQDSEQYF
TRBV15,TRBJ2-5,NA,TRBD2,TGTGCCACCAGCAGAGATCTCAGGACTAGCGGTATGGAGACCCAGTACTTC,CATSRDLRTSGMETQYF
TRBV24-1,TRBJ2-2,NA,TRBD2,TGTGCCACCAGTGATCCTAGCGGGTTCAACGTCGGGGAGCTGTTTTTT,CATSDPSGFNVGELFF
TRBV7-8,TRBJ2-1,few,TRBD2,TGTGCCAGCAGCCCCCAACTAGCGGATTACAATGAGCAGTTCTTC,CASSPQLADYNEQFF
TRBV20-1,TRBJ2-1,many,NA,TGCAGTGCTAGGGCCCTAGGGCGCAGCTCCTACAATGAGCAGTTCTTC,CSARALGRSSYNEQFF
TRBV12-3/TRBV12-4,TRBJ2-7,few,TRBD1,TGTGCCAGCAGTTTACGCTCTGGGACAGGATCCTACGAGCAGTACTTC,CASSLRSGTGSYEQYF
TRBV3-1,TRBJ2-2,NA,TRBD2,TGTGCCAGCAGCCAAGATCTGGGACTAGCGGGAGCCGGGGAGCTGTTTTTT,CASSQDLGLAGAGELFF
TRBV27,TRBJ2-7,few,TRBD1,TGTGCCAGCAGTTTATGGGACAGGGTCCACGAGCAGTACTTC,CASSLWDRVHEQYF
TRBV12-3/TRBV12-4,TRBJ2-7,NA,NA,TGTGCCAGCAGCCTGAAGACTTCCTACGAGCAGTACTTC,CASSLKTSYEQYF
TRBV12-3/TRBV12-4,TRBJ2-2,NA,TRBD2,TGTGCCAGCAGTTTCCAAGGACTAGCGGGAGTGGGGGACACCGGGGAGCTGTTTTTT,CASSFQGLAGVGDTGELFF
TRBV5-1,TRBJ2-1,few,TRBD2,TGCGCCAGCCCCGGGACTAGCGTAAATGAGCAGTTCTTC,CASPGTSVNEQFF
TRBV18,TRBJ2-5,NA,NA,TGTGCCAGCACTCATGCCACACAGTACCAAGAGACCCAGTACTTC,CASTHATQYQETQYF
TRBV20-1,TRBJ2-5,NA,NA,TGCAGTGCTAGCCTGACTCAGACCCAGTACTTC,CSASLTQTQYF
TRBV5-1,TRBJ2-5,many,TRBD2,TGCGCCAGCAGCCCCTGGGGGGGTCAAGAGACCCAGTACTTC,CASSPWGGQETQYF
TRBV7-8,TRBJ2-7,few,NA,TGTGCCAGCAGCCACCCGGGGAGTAGCCAGAATTACGAGCAGTACTTC,CASSHPGSSQNYEQYF
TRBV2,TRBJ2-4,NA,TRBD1,TGTGCCAGCAGTGGGACAGGGATACTAGCCAAAAACATTCAGTACTTC,CASSGTGILAKNIQYF
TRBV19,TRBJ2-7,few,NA,TGTGCCAGCGGGACCCTCTACGAGCAGTACTTC,CASGTLYEQYF
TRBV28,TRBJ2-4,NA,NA,TGTGCCAGCACCCGGCGGGACCTCAAGGCAGCCAAAAACATTCAGTACTTC,CASTRRDLKAAKNIQYF
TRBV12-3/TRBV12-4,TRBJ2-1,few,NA,TGTGCCAGCAGTCCAGACAGGAGGCTCTACAATGAGCAGTTCTTC,CASSPDRRLYNEQFF
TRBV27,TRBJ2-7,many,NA,TGTGCCAGCAGTGAAATAGCGTCGCGCTCCTACGAGCAGTACTTC,CASSEIASRSYEQYF
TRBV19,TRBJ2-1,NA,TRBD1,TGTGCCAGTAGTAGGCCCGGGACAGCCTACAATGAGCAGTTCTTC,CASSRPGTAYNEQFF
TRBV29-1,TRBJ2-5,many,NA,TGCAGCGTTCCCAGTCTCACCAAGGGCGTTCCTGCTGACTTC,CSVPSLTKGVPADF
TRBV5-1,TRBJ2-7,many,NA,TGCGCCAGCAGCGTCACGGGCGCCTACGAGCAGTACTTC,CASSVTGAYEQYF
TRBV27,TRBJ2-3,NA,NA,TGTGCCAGCAGCCCCGCGGGTTCGGGGCCAGATACGCAGTATTTT,CASSPAGSGPDTQYF
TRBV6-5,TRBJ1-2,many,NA,TGTGCCAGCAGTTATCAACCCCGGGTGGCCTATGGCTACACCTTC,CASSYQPRVAYGYTF
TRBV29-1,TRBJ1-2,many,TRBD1,TGCAGCGTTGAGACAGGGGCCAACTATGGCTACACCTTC,CSVETGANYGYTF
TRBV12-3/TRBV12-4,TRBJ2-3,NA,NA,TGTGCCAGCAGGTCCAGGTTTCAAGAGGGGGTCCCCACAGATACGCAGTATTTT,CASRSRFQEGVPTDTQYF